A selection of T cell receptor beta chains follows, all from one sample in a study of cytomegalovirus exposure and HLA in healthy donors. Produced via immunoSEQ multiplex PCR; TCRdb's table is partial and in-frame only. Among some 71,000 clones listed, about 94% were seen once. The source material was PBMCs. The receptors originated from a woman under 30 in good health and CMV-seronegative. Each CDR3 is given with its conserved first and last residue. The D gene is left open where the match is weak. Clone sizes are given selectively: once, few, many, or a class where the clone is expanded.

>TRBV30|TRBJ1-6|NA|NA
TGTGCCTGGACCTCGGGACATTTGGAATCACCCCTCCACTTT
CAWTSGHLESPLHF
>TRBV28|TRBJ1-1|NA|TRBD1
TGTGCCAGTCATCACTCGGGACAGTCGAACACTGAAGCTTTCTTT
CASHHSGQSNTEAFF
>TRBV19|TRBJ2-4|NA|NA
TGTGCCAGTAGTCCCCAGGGTCTAGCCAAAAACATTCAGTACTTC
CASSPQGLAKNIQYF
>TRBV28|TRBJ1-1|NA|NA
TGTGCCAGCAGTTTATCTCCCGCGACTTCTTCCCATTCCATGAACACTGAAGCTTTCTTT
CASSLSPATSSHSMNTEAFF
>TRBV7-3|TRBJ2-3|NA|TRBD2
TGTGCCAGCAGCTCGGGACTAGCGGGGGTCACAGATACGCAGTATTTT
CASSSGLAGVTDTQYF
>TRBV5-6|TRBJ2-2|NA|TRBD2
TGTGCCAGCAGCTTGCGTGGACTAGCGGGAGCTAACACCGGGGAGCTGTTTTTT
CASSLRGLAGANTGELFF
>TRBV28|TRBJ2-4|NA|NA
TGTGCCAGCAGTTTTCGGGCAGGGCTTCAGTACTTC
CASSFRAGLQYF
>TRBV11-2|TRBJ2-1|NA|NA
TGTGCCAGCCGCCCAGGACTCTACAATGAGCAGTTCTTC
CASRPGLYNEQFF
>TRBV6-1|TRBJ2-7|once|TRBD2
TGTGCCAGCACCGCCTTGGGAGGGGCCTACGAGCAGTACTTC
CASTALGGAYEQYF
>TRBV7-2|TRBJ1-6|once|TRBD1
TGTGCCAGCAGCCGAGACAGGGTAGAGTATAATTCACCCCTCCACTTT
CASSRDRVEYNSPLHF
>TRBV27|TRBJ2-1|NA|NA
TGTGCCAGCATCGGGACGGGGGACGGGAATGAGCAGTTCTTC
CASIGTGDGNEQFF
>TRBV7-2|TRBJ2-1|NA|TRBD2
TGTGCCAGCAGCTTACGGCCGGTACTAGCGGGATATCTCTACAATGAGCAGTTCTTC
CASSLRPVLAGYLYNEQFF
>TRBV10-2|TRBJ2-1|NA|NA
TGCGCCAGCAGCAACACTCAGCGGTCCTACAATGAGCAGTTCTTC
CASSNTQRSYNEQFF
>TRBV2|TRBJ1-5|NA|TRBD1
TGTGCCAGCAGTAGAGACAGGGCGGGCAATCAGCCCCAGCATTTT
CASSRDRAGNQPQHF
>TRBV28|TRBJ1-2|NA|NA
TGTGCCAGCAGTTTGCGGGGCAACTATGGCTACACCTTC
CASSLRGNYGYTF
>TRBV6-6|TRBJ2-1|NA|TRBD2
TGTGCCAGCAGCCCCAGCGGGAGTACCTACAATGAGCAGTTCTTC
CASSPSGSTYNEQFF
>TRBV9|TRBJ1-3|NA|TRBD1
TGTGCCAGCAGCTCTAGGACAGGTACCATATATTTT
CASSSRTGTIYF
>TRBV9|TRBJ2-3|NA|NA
TGTGCCAGCAGCCGCGCGTCGGAGAGCACAGATACGCAGTATTTT
CASSRASESTDTQYF
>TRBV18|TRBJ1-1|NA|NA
TGTGCCAGCTCACCAGGAGTCCAGAGGAACACTGAAGCTTTCTTT
CASSPGVQRNTEAFF
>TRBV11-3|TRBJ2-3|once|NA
TGTGCCAGCAGCCGTCACGGAGGCACAGATACGCAGTATTTT
CASSRHGGTDTQYF
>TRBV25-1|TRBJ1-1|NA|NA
TGTGCCAGCAGTGAACGGGGAGGGGCGAACACTGAAGCTTTCTTT
CASSERGGANTEAFF
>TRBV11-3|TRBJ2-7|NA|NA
TGTGCCAGCAGCTTAAGCGGAGGGGACGACGAGCAGTACTTC
CASSLSGGDDEQYF
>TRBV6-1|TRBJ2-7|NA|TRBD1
TGTGCCAGCACGGACAGGGACGTTACCGAGCAGTACTTC
CASTDRDVTEQYF
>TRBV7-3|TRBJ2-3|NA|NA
TGTGCCAGCAGCTTAGATTTGGCCGATACGCAGTATTTT
CASSLDLADTQYF
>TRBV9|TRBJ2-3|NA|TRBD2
TGTGCCAGCAGCGTATTCCAGCGGGGGGCCACAGATACGCAGTATTTT
CASSVFQRGATDTQYF
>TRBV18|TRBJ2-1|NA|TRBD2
TGTGCCAGCTCACCAGGACTAGCGGGAGACAATGAGCAGTTCTTC
CASSPGLAGDNEQFF
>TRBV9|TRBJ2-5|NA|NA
TGTGCCAGCAGTCTCGAAGGGGGTTCGAAGACCCAGTACTTC
CASSLEGGSKTQYF
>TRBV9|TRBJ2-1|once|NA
TGTGCCAGCAGCGCCTCAGGGGGGCATGAGCAGTTCTTC
CASSASGGHEQFF
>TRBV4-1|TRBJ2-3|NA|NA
TGCGCCAGCAGCCAAGAAGGTAGCGTAACTAGCACAGATACGCAGTATTTT
CASSQEGSVTSTDTQYF